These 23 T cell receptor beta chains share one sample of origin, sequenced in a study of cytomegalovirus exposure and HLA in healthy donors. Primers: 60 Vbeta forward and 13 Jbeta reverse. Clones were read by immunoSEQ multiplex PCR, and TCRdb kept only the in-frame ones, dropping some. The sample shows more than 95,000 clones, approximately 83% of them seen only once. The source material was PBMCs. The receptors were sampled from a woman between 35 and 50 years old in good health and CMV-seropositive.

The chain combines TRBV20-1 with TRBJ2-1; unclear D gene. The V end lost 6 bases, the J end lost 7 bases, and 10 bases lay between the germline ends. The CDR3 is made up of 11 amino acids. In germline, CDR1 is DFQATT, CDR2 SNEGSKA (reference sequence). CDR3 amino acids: CSALSRNEQFF. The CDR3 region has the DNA TGCAGTGCCCTTAGCCGGAATGAGCAGTTCTTC.

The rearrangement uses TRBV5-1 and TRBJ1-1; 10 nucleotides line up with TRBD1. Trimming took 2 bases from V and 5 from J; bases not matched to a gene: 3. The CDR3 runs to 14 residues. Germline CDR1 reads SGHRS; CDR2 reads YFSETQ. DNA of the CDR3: TGCGCCAGCAGCTTAGGGGACAGGGGAACTGAAGCTTTCTTT. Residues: CASSLGDRGTEAFF.

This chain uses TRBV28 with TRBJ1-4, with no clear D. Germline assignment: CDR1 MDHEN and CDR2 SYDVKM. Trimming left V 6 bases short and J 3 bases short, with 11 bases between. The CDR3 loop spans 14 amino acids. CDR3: CASSYQQANEKLFF. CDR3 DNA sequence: TGTGCCAGCAGCTATCAGCAGGCTAATGAAAAACTGTTTTTT.

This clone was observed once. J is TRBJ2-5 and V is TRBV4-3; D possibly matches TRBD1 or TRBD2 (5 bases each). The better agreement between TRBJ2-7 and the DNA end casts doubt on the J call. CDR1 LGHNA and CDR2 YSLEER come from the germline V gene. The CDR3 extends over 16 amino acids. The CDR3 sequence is CASSQDRGSLDYEQYF. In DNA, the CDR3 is TGCGCCAGCAGCCAAGATCGGGGCAGCTTGGACTACGAGCAGTACTTC.

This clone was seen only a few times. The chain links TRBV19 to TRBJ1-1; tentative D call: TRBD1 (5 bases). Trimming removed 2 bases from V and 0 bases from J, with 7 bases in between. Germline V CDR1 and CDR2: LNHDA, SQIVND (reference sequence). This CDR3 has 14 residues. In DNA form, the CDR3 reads TGTGCCAGTAGTATACTGGGGCTGAACACTGAAGCTTTCTTT. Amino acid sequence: CASSILGLNTEAFF.

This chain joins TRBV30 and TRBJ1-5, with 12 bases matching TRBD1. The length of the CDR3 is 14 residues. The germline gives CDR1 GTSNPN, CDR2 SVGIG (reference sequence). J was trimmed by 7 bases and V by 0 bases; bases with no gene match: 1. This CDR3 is CAWSVGTGGQPQHF. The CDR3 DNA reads TGTGCCTGGAGTGTAGGGACAGGGGGCCAGCCCCAGCATTTT. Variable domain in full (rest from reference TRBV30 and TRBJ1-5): SQTIHQWPATLVQPVGSPLSLECTVEGTSNPNLYWYRQAAGRGLQLLFYSVGIGQISSEVPQNLSASRPQDRQFILSSKKLLLSDSGFYLCAWSVGTGGQPQHFGDGTRLSIL.

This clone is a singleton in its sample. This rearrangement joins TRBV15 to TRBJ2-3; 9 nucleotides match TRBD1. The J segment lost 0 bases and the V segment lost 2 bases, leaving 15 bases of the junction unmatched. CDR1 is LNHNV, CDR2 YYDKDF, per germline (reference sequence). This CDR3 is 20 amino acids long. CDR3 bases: TGTGCCACCAGCAGACACATATTAACGGGACAGGGTTGGAGCACAGATACGCAGTATTTT. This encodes CATSRHILTGQGWSTDTQYF. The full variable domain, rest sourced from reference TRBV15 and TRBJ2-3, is DAMVIQNPRYQVTQFGKPVTLSCSQTLNHNVMYWYQQKSSQAPKLLFHYYDKDFNNEADTPDNFQSRRPNTSFCFLDIRSPGLGDTAMYLCATSRHILTGQGWSTDTQYFGPGTRLTVL.

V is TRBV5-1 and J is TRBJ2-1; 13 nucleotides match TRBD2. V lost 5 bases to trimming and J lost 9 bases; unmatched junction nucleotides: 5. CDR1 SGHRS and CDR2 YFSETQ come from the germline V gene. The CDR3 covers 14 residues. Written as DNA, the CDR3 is TGCGCCAGCAGAGGACTAGCGGGAGAAAGTGAGCAGTTCTTC. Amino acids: CASRGLAGESEQFF. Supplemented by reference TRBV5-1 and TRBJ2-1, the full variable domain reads KAGVTQTPRYLIKTRGQQVTLSCSPISGHRSVSWYQQTPGQGLQFLFEYFSETQRNKGNFPGRFSGRQFSNSRSEMNVSTLELGDSALYLCASRGLAGESEQFFGPGTRLTVL.

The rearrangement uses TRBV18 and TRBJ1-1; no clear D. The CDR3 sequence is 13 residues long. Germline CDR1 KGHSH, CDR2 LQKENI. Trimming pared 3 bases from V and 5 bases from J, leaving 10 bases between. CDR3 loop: CASSPDRGTEAFF. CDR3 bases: TGTGCCAGCTCACCGGACCGGGGAACTGAAGCTTTCTTT.

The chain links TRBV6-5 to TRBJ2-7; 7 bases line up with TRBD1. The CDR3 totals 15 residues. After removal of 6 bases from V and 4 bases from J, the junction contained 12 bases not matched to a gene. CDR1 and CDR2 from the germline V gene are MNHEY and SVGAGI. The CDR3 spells CASRLLPGQTYEQYF. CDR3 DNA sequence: TGTGCCAGCAGACTACTTCCGGGACAGACGTACGAGCAGTACTTC.

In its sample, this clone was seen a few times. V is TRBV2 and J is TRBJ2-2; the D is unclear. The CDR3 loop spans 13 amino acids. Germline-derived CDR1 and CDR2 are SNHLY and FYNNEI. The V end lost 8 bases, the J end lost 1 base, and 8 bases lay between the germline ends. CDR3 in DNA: TGTGCCAGCGTCCCGGGGAACACCGGGGAGCTGTTTTTT. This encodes CASVPGNTGELFF.

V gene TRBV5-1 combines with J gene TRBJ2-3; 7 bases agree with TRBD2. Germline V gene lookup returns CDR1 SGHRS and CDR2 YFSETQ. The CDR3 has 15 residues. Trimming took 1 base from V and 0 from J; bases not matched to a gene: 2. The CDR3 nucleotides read TGCGCCAGCAGCTTGCGCGGGAGCAGCACAGATACGCAGTATTTT. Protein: CASSLRGSSTDTQYF.

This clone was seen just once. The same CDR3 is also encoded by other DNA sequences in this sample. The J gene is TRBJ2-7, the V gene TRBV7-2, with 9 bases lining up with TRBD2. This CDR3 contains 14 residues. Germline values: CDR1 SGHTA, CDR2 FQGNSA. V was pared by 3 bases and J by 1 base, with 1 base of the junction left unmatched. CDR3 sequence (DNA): TGTGCCAGCAGCTTGCGGGAGGGATCCTACGAGCAGTACTTC. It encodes CASSLREGSYEQYF.

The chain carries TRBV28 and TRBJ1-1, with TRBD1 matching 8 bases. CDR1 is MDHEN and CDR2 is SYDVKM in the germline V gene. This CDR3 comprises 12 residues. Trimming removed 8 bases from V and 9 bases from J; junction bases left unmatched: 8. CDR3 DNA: TGTGCCAGCCAGGACAGGGTGCCGAAAGCTTTCTTT. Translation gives CASQDRVPKAFF.

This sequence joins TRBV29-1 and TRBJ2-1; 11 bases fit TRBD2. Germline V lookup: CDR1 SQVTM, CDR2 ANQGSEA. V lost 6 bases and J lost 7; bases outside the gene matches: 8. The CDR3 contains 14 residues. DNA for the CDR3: TGCAGCGTCTTACTAGCGGGAGTATCAAATGAGCAGTTCTTC. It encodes CSVLLAGVSNEQFF.

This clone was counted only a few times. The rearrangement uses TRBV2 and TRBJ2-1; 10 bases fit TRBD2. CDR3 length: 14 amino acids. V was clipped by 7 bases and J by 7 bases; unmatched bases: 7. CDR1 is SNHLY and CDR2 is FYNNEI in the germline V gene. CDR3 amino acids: CASIGLAGVNEQFF. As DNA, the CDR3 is TGTGCCAGCATTGGCCTAGCGGGAGTAAATGAGCAGTTCTTC.

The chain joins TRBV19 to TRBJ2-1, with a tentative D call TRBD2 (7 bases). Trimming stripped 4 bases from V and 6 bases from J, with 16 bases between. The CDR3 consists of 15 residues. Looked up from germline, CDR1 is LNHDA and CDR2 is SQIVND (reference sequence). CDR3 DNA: TGTGCCAGTAGTAAAGGCGGGGGCGGTTCCAATGAGCAGTTCTTC. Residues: CASSKGGGGSNEQFF. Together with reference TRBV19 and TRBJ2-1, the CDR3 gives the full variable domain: DGGITQSPKYLFRKEGQNVTLSCEQNLNHDAMYWYRQDPGQGLRLIYYSQIVNDFQKGDIAEGYSVSREKKESFPLTVTSAQKNPTAFYLCASSKGGGGSNEQFFGPGTRLTVL.

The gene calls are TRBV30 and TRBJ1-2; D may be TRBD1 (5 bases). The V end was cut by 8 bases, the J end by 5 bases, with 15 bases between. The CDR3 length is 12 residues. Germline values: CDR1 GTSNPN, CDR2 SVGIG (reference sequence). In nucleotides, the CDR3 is TGTGCCACCGGTAGCAGGGATTATGGCTACACCTTC. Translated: CATGSRDYGYTF. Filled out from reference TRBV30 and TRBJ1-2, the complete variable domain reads SQTIHQWPATLVQPVGSPLSLECTVEGTSNPNLYWYRQAAGRGLQLLFYSVGIGQISSEVPQNLSASRPQDRQFILSSKKLLLSDSGFYLCATGSRDYGYTFGSGTRLTVV.

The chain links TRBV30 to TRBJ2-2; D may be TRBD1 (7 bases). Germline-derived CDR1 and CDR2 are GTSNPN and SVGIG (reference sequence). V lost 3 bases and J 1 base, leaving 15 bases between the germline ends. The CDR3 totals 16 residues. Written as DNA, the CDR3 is TGTGCCTGGAGACAACGACAGGGACTGAACACCGGGGAGCTGTTTTTT. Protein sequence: CAWRQRQGLNTGELFF.

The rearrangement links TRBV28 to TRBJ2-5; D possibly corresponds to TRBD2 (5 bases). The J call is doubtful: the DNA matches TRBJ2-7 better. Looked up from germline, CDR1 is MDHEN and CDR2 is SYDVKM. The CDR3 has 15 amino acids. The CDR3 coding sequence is TGTGCCAGCAGTTTAAGTGCAGGAGGCCCCTACGAGCAGTACTTC. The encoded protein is CASSLSAGGPYEQYF.

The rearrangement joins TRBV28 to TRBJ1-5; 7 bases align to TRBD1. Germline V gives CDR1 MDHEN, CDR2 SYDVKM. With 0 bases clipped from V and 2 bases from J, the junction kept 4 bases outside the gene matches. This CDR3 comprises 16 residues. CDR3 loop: CASSLWTGRGNQPQHF. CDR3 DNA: TGTGCCAGCAGTTTATGGACAGGGCGCGGCAATCAGCCCCAGCATTTT.

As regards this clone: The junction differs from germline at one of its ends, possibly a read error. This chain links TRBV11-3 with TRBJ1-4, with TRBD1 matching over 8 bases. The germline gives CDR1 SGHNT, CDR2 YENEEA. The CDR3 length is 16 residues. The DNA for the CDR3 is TGTGCCAGCAGCTCTAAGAGGACAGGGTCTAAGGAAAAACTGTTTTTT. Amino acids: CASSSKRTGSKEKLFF.

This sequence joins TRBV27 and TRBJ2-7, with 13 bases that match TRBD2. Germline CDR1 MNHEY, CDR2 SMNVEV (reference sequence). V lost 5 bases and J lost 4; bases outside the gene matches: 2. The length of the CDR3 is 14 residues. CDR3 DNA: TGTGCCAGCAGTGGACTAGCGGGAGATTACGAGCAGTACTTC. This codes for CASSGLAGDYEQYF.